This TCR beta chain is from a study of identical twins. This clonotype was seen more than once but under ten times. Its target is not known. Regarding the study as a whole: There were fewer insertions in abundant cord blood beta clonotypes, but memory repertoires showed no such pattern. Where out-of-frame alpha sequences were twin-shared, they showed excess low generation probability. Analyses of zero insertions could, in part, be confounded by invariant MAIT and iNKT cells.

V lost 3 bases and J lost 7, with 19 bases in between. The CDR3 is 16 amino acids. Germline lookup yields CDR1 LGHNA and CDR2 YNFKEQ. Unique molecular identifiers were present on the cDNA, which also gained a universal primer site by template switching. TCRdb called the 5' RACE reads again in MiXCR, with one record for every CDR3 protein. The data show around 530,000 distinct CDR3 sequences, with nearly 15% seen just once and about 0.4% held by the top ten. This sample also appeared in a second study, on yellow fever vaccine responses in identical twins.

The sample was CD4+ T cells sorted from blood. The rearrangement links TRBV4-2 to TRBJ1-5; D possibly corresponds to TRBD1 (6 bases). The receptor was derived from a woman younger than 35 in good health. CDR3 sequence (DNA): TGTGCCAGCAGCCATGGCCCGGGGGCCTCACAGCAGCCCCAGCATTTT. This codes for CASSHGPGASQQPQHF.